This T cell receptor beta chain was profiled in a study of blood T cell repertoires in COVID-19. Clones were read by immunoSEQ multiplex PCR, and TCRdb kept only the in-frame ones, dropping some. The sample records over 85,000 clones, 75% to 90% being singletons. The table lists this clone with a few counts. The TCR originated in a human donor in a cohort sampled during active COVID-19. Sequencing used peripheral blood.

CDR3 sequence (DNA): TGTGCCAGCCTCCGGGACTTCCCGGGCCACGAGCAGTACTTC. As protein: CASLRDFPGHEQYF. The J gene is TRBJ2-7, the V gene TRBV6-5, with D tentatively TRBD2 (6 bases). V lost 8 bases to trimming and J lost 5 bases, with 19 bases between them. The CDR3 sequence is 14 residues long. Germline V gene data show CDR1 as MNHEY and CDR2 as SVGAGI.